This TCR beta chain was profiled in a study of metastatic and nonmetastatic thyroid tumors. TCRdb reprocessed the PCR reads via MiXCR. The sample shows about 28,000 clones, about 20% of them seen only once. The sample holds a few counts of this clone. The CDR3 runs to 15 residues. Trimming left V 3 bases short and J 0 bases short, with 8 bases between. Germline V gene sequence: CDR1 MNHEY, CDR2 SMNVEV (reference sequence). Until they underwent thyroid surgery, no patient had received any treatment. J is TRBJ1-4 and V is TRBV27; D gene ambiguous. The sequencing sample was made of blood. This sequence originates from a female donor with papillary thyroid cancer or a benign thyroid nodule (not recorded which). Some clones in this sample may be carry-over from other donors' samples. The CDR3 reads CASSFGSATNEKLFF. For the CDR3, the DNA is TGTGCCAGCAGTTTCGGGTCCGCAACTAATGAAAAACTGTTTTTT.